Listed here is a single T cell receptor (beta chain). Its antigen is not identified. This entry belongs to a study of T cells after yellow fever vaccination. 5'RACE template switching added a universal primer site and UMIs to TCR cDNA. TCRdb called the 5' RACE reads again in MiXCR, with one record for every CDR3 protein. The table has about 300,000 distinct CDR3 sequences, roughly 8.7% seen once. General study results and limits: The booster saw the reappearance of most primary-vaccination clones (more than 95% CD4, roughly 90% CD8).

Germline loops: CDR1 SGHTA, CDR2 FQGNSA. The CDR3 length is 14 residues. With 5 bases clipped from V and 4 bases from J, the junction kept 3 bases outside the gene matches. Sequencing was performed on CD4+ T cells sorted from PBMCs, taken 5 days after the yellow fever booster vaccination. The chain recombines TRBV7-2 with TRBJ2-5, with 11 bases identical to TRBD1. This TCR derives from a man aged 18 to 35 who received the YFV17D yellow fever vaccine. CDR3 sequence reads: CASSPDRGLETQYF. In DNA, the CDR3 is TGTGCCAGCAGCCCGGACAGGGGGCTAGAGACCCAGTACTTC.